These 18 T cell receptor beta chains share one sample of origin, sequenced in a study of shared clonotypes between healthy human individuals. Method: immunoSEQ multiplex PCR; TCRdb's copy keeps in-frame clones and lacks some. This sample carries approximately 2.5 million clones, approximately 92% of them seen once, and the ten largest clones take roughly 0.14%. The sequenced sample was naive CD4+ T cells sorted from blood. The subset here: CD45RA+ positively selected. These receptors all stem from a young man in good health.

The chain links TRBV20-1 to TRBJ1-2; a possible D gene is TRBD1 (5 bases). V was trimmed by 6 bases and J by 7 bases, leaving 12 bases between them. The CDR3 covers 11 residues. Per the germline V gene, CDR1 is DFQATT and CDR2 is SNEGSKA (reference sequence). Here the CDR3 reads CSALRDGGYTF. CDR3 nucleotides: TGCAGTGCGCTCCGGGACGGTGGCTACACCTTC.

The chain links TRBV5-1 to TRBJ1-2, with 7 bases lining up with TRBD1. Germline CDR1 SGHRS, CDR2 YFSETQ. With 0 bases clipped from V and 8 bases from J, the junction kept 7 bases outside the gene matches. This CDR3 comprises 14 residues. For the CDR3, the DNA is TGCGCCAGCAGCTTGGATGGGACAGCATGGGGCTACACCTTC. This codes for CASSLDGTAWGYTF.

The CDR3 protein is CASSLVLGTSDTQYF. The CDR3, as DNA: TGCGCCAGCAGCTTGGTTCTGGGAACTTCGGATACGCAGTATTTT. The rearrangement uses TRBV5-1 and TRBJ2-3; unclear D gene. Germline V lookup: CDR1 SGHRS, CDR2 YFSETQ. The V end lost 0 bases, the J end lost 6 bases, and 14 bases lay between the germline ends. The CDR3 totals 15 residues.

The chain employs TRBV5-1 and TRBJ2-7, with D tentatively TRBD2 (6 bases). CDR1 is SGHRS and CDR2 is YFSETQ in the germline V gene. V was pared by 0 bases and J by 4 bases, with 23 bases between. The CDR3 is 18 residues long. CDR3 nucleotides: TGCGCCAGCAGCTTGGTGCCCTCAACCGGGACTGACAGATACGAGCAGTACTTC. Translating gives CASSLVPSTGTDRYEQYF.

V usage is TRBV11-2 and J usage is TRBJ1-6, with 9 bases lining up with TRBD1. The CDR3 runs to 16 residues. Trimming removed 5 bases from V and 2 bases from J; junction bases left unmatched: 4. CDR1 SGHAT and CDR2 FQNNGV come from the germline V gene. CDR3 protein: CASSPTGGPYNSPLHF. The CDR3 DNA reads as TGTGCCAGCAGCCCGACAGGGGGTCCCTATAATTCACCCCTCCACTTT. The variable domain in full, with the rest retrieved from reference TRBV11-2 and TRBJ1-6, is EAGVAQSPRYKIIEKRQSVAFWCNPISGHATLYWYQQILGQGPKLLIQFQNNGVVDDSQLPKDRFSAERLKGVDSTLKIQPAKLEDSAVYLCASSPTGGPYNSPLHFGNGTRLTVT.

The rearrangement joins TRBV6-6 to TRBJ2-5; maybe TRBD2 (6 bases). The germline gives CDR1 MNHNY, CDR2 SVGAGI (reference sequence). CDR3 length: 15 amino acids. The V end lost 1 base, the J end lost 5 bases, and 14 bases lay between the germline ends. This chain's CDR3 is CASSYWERRDETQYF. Here the CDR3 DNA reads TGTGCCAGCAGTTACTGGGAGAGGAGGGACGAGACCCAGTACTTC.

As to this clone: Other DNA sequences from this sample encode an identical CDR3 as well. The chain recombines TRBV2 with TRBJ2-7, with 9 nucleotides matching TRBD2. Germline V CDR1 and CDR2: SNHLY, FYNNEI. The CDR3 is made up of 12 amino acids. V trimming: 6 bases; J trimming: 4 bases; junction bases outside the gene matches: 1. The CDR3 DNA sequence: TGTGCCAGCAGCGCGGGAGGGTACGAGCAGTACTTC. Amino acid sequence: CASSAGGYEQYF.

CDR3 region: CASSRGGKNTGELFF. CDR3 in DNA: TGCGCCAGCAGCCGCGGGGGAAAGAACACCGGGGAGCTGTTTTTT. This chain uses TRBV5-1 with TRBJ2-2, with 7 bases fitting TRBD2. The V and J ends lost 4 bases and 1 base, in that order; junction bases with no gene match: 4. There are 15 residues in the CDR3. The germline CDR1 and CDR2 sequences are SGHRS and YFSETQ.

The CDR3 DNA follows: TGCAGTGCTAGAAGGGGACTCGAGCAGTTCTTC. This gives the protein CSARRGLEQFF. The chain is built from TRBV20-1 and TRBJ2-1; possible D gene TRBD2, 6 bases. The CDR3 sequence is 11 residues long. The ends were cut back, 2 bases at V and 10 bases at J, with 9 bases in the middle. CDR1 is DFQATT, CDR2 SNEGSKA, per germline (reference sequence).

The chain recombines TRBV6-6 with TRBJ2-3, with a tentative D call TRBD1 (5 bases). The CDR3 spans 14 residues. Germline values: CDR1 MNHNY, CDR2 SVGAGI (reference sequence). V was clipped by 5 bases and J by 0 bases, with 9 bases between them. CDR3 protein: CASSQQVSTDTQYF. CDR3 DNA sequence: TGTGCCAGCAGTCAACAGGTTAGCACAGATACGCAGTATTTT.

The rearrangement uses TRBV5-1 and TRBJ2-3, with TRBD1 matching over 7 bases. The J segment lost 6 bases and the V segment lost 4 bases, leaving 14 bases of the junction unmatched. Looked up from germline, CDR1 is SGHRS and CDR2 is YFSETQ. CDR3 length equals 16 residues. CDR3 in amino acids: CASSPPQGSGTDTQYF. CDR3 bases: TGCGCCAGCAGCCCTCCACAGGGGAGTGGGACGGATACGCAGTATTTT.

The chain links TRBV11-3 to TRBJ2-1, with TRBD1 as a possible D gene (5 bases). Trimming cost V 4 bases and J 7 bases, with 14 bases left between them. CDR1 is SGHNT, CDR2 YENEEA, per germline. The CDR3 loop spans 14 amino acids. Here the CDR3 reads CASSSEGAVNEQFF. The CDR3, as DNA: TGTGCCAGCAGCTCAGAAGGGGCAGTTAATGAGCAGTTCTTC.

The genes are TRBV6-5 and TRBJ2-7; 10 bases agree with TRBD1. This CDR3 region has 15 residues. With V trimmed by 5 bases and J by 5 bases, 9 bases remained unmatched. The germline CDR1 and CDR2 sequences are MNHEY and SVGAGI. The CDR3 DNA is TGTGCCAGCAGTAGGGGCGGGACAGGGGCCCACGAGCAGTACTTC. Residues: CASSRGGTGAHEQYF.

CDR3 protein: CASSMWADRVYQETQYF. CDR3 DNA: TGTGCCAGCAGCATGTGGGCCGACAGGGTTTACCAAGAGACCCAGTACTTC. This sequence joins TRBV5-6 and TRBJ2-5; the match to TRBD1 covers 7 bases. Germline assignment: CDR1 SGHDT and CDR2 YYEEEE. Trimming removed 4 bases from V and 0 bases from J; junction bases left unmatched: 12. The CDR3 extends over 17 amino acids.

V gene TRBV5-1 combines with J gene TRBJ2-6; 9 nucleotides agree with TRBD1. The CDR3 sequence is 17 residues long. CDR1 and CDR2 (germline): SGHRS, YFSETQ. The trim removed 1 base at V and 0 bases at J, leaving 2 bases unmatched. In DNA form, the CDR3 reads TGCGCCAGCAGCTTGACAGGGGGCCCCTCTGGGGCCAACGTCCTGACTTTC. It yields the protein CASSLTGGPSGANVLTF.

The chain carries TRBV10-2 and TRBJ2-3; TRBD2 aligns across 10 bases. Germline-derived CDR1 and CDR2 are WSHSY and SAAADI. Losses at the gene ends were 6 bases for V and 4 bases for J; bases not matched to a gene: 4. This CDR3 region has 14 residues. The CDR3 spells CASRERGGSDTQYF. CDR3 bases: TGCGCCAGCAGGGAGCGGGGGGGCTCAGATACGCAGTATTTT.

The J gene is TRBJ2-6, the V gene TRBV11-3, with 7 bases identical to TRBD2. V lost 6 bases, J lost 2 bases, and 4 bases stayed unmatched. This CDR3 contains 15 residues. Per the germline V gene, CDR1 is SGHNT and CDR2 is YENEEA. The DNA for the CDR3 is TGTGCCAGCAGTACTGGGAGGGCTGGGGCCAACGTCCTGACTTTC. Its translation is CASSTGRAGANVLTF.

The V gene is TRBV11-3, the J gene TRBJ2-5; D ambiguous. Trimming removed 5 bases at V and 6 bases at J, with 4 bases between. The CDR3 consists of 10 residues. Germline V lookup: CDR1 SGHNT, CDR2 YENEEA. CDR3 DNA sequence: TGTGCCAGCAGCCCCAAGACCCAGTACTTC. This sequence encodes CASSPKTQYF.